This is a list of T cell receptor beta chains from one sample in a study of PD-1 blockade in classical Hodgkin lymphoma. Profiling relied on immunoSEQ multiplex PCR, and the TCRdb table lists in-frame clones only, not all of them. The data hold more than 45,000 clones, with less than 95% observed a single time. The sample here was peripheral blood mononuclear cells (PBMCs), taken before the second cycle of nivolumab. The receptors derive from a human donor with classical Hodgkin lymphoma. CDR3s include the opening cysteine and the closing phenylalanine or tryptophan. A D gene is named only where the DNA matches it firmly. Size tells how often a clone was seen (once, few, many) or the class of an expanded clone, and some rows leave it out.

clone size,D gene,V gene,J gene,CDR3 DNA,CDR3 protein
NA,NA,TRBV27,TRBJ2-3,TGTGCCAGCAGTTTACAGCTCACAGATACGCAGTATTTT,CASSLQLTDTQYF
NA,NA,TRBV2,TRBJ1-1,TGTGCCAGCAGTGGGACGGTTAACGCTGAAGCTTTCTTT,CASSGTVNAEAFF
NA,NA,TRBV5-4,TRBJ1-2,TGTGCCAGCAGCCAGGAGGGGGATGGCTACACCTTC,CASSQEGDGYTF
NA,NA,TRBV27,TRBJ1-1,TGTGCCAGCAGTTTATCGGTCGGGGACACTGAAGCTTTCTTT,CASSLSVGDTEAFF
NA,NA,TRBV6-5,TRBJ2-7,TGTGCCAGACGTCCGGCCTACGAGCAGTACTTC,CARRPAYEQYF
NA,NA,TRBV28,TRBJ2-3,TGTGCCAGCAAAACTGGGCGGAACACAGATACGCAGTATTTT,CASKTGRNTDTQYF
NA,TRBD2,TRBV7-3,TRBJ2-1,TGTGCCAGCAGCTTAGGACTAGCGGAGAACAATGAGCAGTTCTTC,CASSLGLAENNEQFF
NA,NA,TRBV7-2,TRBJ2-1,TGTGCCAGCAGCTTGAACCGGGACCCTCAAAGGGGGCAGTTCTTC,CASSLNRDPQRGQFF
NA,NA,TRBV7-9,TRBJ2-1,TGTGCCAGCAGCTCCCGTCTAGGGTTAAATGAGCAGTTCTTC,CASSSRLGLNEQFF
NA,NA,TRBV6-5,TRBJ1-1,TGTGCCAGCAGCTCCCGGGGGGACACTGAAGCTTTCTTT,CASSSRGDTEAFF
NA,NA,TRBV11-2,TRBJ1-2,TGTGCCAGCAGCTTACAGGGGCTGGTTAGTGGCTACACCTTC,CASSLQGLVSGYTF
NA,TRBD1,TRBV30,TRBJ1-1,TGTGCCTGGAGGGACAGGGGTAGGACTGAAGCTTTCTTT,CAWRDRGRTEAFF
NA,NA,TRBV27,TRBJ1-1,TGTGCCAGCAGTTTATCCCTACTTGCGTCCACTGAAGCTTTCTTT,CASSLSLLASTEAFF
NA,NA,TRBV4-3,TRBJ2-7,TGCGCCAGCAGCCAAGATCAAGCCAGCGGCTACGAGCAGTACTTC,CASSQDQASGYEQYF
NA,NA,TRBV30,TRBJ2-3,TGTGCCTGGAGTCCGTCGAACTCGAGCACAGATACGCAGTATTTT,CAWSPSNSSTDTQYF
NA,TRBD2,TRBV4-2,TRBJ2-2,TGTGCCAGCAGCCTACTAGCGGGGGGGCCGGCGAACACCGGGGAGCTGTTTTTT,CASSLLAGGPANTGELFF
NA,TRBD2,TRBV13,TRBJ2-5,TGTGCCAGCAGCCTCCCATTAGCGGGGGGGGCCGGTGGCGAGACCCAGTACTTC,CASSLPLAGGAGGETQYF
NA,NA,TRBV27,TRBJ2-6,TGTGCCAGCAGTTTAGGCTCCTATGGGGAAACAGGGGCCAACGTCCTGACTTTC,CASSLGSYGETGANVLTF
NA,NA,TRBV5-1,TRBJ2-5,TGCGCCAGCAGCTTGGAGGGCGCCAGCCAAGAGACCCAGTACTTC,CASSLEGASQETQYF
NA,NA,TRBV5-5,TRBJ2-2,TGTGCCAGCAGCCTGAGGAGTTCGAACACCGGGGAGCTGTTTTTT,CASSLRSSNTGELFF
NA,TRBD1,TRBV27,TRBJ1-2,TGTGCCAGCAGCTCGGACAGGGGCGGCTACACCTTC,CASSSDRGGYTF
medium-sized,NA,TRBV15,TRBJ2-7,TGTGCCACCAGCTCACAGCTAGCACCAGGGGATGAGCAGTACTTC,CATSSQLAPGDEQYF
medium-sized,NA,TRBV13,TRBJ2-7,TGTGCCAGCAGCTTAAGAGGAGTCGGACCATCCCTTAAGGAGCAGTACTTC,CASSLRGVGPSLKEQYF
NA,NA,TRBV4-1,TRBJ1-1,TGCGCCAGCAGCTTCCCGGAGGCTGGTTTGAACACTGAAGCTTTCTTT,CASSFPEAGLNTEAFF
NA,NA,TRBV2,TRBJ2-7,TGTGCCAGCAGGCTTCTTGGGATTGGGGGGGGGCTAAACGAGCAGTACTTC,CASRLLGIGGGLNEQYF
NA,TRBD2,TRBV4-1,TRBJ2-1,TGCGCCAGCAGCCAAGAATCTCCGGGGGGGGTTTTCTACAATGAGCAGTTCTTC,CASSQESPGGVFYNEQFF
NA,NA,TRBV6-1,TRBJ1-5,TGTGCCAGCAGCTACAGGGTGGGCAATCAGCCCCAGCATTTT,CASSYRVGNQPQHF
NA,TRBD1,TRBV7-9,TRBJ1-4,TGTGCCAGCAGCTCCGACAGGGGCACTAATGAAAAACTGTTTTTT,CASSSDRGTNEKLFF
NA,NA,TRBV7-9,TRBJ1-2,TGTGCCAGCAGCGATTCCGGGACACCCTATGGCTACACCTTC,CASSDSGTPYGYTF
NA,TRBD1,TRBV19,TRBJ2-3,TGTGCCAGTAGTATAATGGGGACAGGGGGTGATACGCAGTATTTT,CASSIMGTGGDTQYF
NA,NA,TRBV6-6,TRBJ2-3,TGTGCCAGCAGAACTGCCTATACAGATACGCAGTATTTT,CASRTAYTDTQYF
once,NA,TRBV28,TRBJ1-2,TGTGCCAGCAGCAAACAGGGATATGGCTACACCTTC,CASSKQGYGYTF
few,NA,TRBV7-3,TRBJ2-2,TGTGCCAGCAGCTCCGAGTCCGGGAGCGCCGGGGAGCTGTTTTTT,CASSSESGSAGELFF
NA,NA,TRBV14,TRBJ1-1,TGTGCCAGCAGCCAAGAAAATAGCCGGACTGAAGCTTTCTTT,CASSQENSRTEAFF
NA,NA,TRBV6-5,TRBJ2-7,TGTGCCAGCAGTTACTCGACGGGGAGCAGCTTTGAGCAGTACTTC,CASSYSTGSSFEQYF
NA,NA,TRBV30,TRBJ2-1,TGTGCCTGGAGTGTACGGGGTTTCCCGGACAATGAGCAGTTCTTC,CAWSVRGFPDNEQFF
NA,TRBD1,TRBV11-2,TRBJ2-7,TGTGCCAGCAGCTTAGATCTTGGGGACAGGGTTCGCGAGCAGTACTTC,CASSLDLGDRVREQYF
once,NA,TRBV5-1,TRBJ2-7,TGCGCCAGCAGCTTGGCCGGGGAGGACTACGAGCAGTACTTC,CASSLAGEDYEQYF
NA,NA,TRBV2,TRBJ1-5,TGTGCCAGCAGTGACACACCTCAGGGATATGGTCAGCCCCAGCATTTT,CASSDTPQGYGQPQHF
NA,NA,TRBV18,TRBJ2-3,TGTGCCAGCACACCAGGGTTCAGCCAAACTAGCACAGATACGCAGTATTTT,CASTPGFSQTSTDTQYF
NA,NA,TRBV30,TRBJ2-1,TGTGCCTGGAGAGGTAGCGCGTACTACAATGAGCAGTTCTTC,CAWRGSAYYNEQFF
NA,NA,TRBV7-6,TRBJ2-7,TGTGCCAGCAGCTCCGGGACAAGCTACGAGCAGTACTTC,CASSSGTSYEQYF
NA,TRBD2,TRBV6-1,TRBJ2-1,TGTGCCAGCAGTGCCCGAACTCTTGCGGGGGCCTACAATGAGCAGTTCTTC,CASSARTLAGAYNEQFF
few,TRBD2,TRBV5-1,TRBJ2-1,TGCGCCAGCAGCCTGACCTTGCCCCAAGGCGGGGGCTCCTACAATGAGCAGTTCTTC,CASSLTLPQGGGSYNEQFF
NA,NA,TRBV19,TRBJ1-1,TGTGCCTCATCGGGGGGGGTAGCTTTCTTT,CASSGGVAFF
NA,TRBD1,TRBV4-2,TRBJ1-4,TGTGCCAGCAGCCAAGCTTCAACACCGGGACAGGTGTTTTTT,CASSQASTPGQVFF
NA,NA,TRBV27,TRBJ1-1,TGTGCCAGCAGTTTATTACACAGGGACACTGAAGCTTTCTTT,CASSLLHRDTEAFF
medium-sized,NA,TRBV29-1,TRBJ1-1,TGCAGCGTTGCCGCCTTGGGGACAACGAACACTGAAGCTTTCTTT,CSVAALGTTNTEAFF
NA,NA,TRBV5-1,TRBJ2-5,TGCGCCAGCAGCTTGGACTTAGGCGGGATACACCCCCCTGGACAAGAGACCCAGTACTTC,CASSLDLGGIHPPGQETQYF
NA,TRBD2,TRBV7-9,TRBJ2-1,TGTGCCAGCAGCTCAAGTCCCTTCCGGGGCGGGGGGCAAAATGAGCAGTTCTTC,CASSSSPFRGGGQNEQFF
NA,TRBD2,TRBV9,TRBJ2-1,TGTGCCAGCAGCGCGCACGGGACTAGTTTCTATGAGCAGTTCTTC,CASSAHGTSFYEQFF
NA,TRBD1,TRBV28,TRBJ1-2,TGTGCCAGCAGCCGTATTTTGGGACAGGGAGGTGTTAACTATGGCTACACCTTC,CASSRILGQGGVNYGYTF
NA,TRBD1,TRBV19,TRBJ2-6,TGTGCCACCCGACAGGGGGCTGGGGCCAACGTCCTGACTTTC,CATRQGAGANVLTF
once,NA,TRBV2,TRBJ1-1,TGTGCCAGCAACCGACCGGGATTGAACACTGAAGCTTTCTTT,CASNRPGLNTEAFF
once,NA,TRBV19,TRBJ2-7,TGTGCCAGTAGTGCAGAGGACGGCTCCTACGAGCAGTACTTC,CASSAEDGSYEQYF
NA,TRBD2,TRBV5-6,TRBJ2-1,TGTGCCAGCAGCCAAGGACTAGCGGGCTACAATGAGCAGTTCTTC,CASSQGLAGYNEQFF
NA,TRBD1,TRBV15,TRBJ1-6,TGTGCCACCAGCAGGGAGACAGGGCCTCTTTATAATTCACCCCTCCACTTT,CATSRETGPLYNSPLHF
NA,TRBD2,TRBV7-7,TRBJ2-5,TGTGCCAGCAGCCTCGGACTAGCGGGAGGCTCTGGGGAGACCCAGTACTTC,CASSLGLAGGSGETQYF